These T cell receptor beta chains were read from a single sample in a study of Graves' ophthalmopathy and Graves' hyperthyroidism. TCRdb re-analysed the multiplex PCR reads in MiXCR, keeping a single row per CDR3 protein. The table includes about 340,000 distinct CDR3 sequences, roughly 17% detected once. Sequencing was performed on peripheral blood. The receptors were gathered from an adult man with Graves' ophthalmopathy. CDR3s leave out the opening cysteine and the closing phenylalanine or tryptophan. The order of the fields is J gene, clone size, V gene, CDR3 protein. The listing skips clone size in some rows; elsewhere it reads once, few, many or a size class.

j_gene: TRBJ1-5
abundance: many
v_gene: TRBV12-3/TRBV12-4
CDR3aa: ASSLEGWRGQPQH

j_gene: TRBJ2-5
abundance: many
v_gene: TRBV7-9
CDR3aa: ASSLYESGGAHQY

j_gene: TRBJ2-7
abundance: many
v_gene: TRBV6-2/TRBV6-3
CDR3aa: ASSYSGVEQY

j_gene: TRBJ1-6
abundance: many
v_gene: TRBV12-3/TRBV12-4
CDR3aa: ASNLDRQNSPLH

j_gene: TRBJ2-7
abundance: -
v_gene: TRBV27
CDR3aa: ASSSTDSLYEQY

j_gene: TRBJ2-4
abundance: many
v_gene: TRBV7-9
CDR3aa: ASTWDSVRYIQY

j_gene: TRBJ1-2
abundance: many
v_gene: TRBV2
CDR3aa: ASRDGPTYGYT

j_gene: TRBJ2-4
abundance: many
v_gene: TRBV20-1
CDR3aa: SASPSGTRDIQY

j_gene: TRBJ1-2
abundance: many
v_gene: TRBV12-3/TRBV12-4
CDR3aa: ASSPTDRDYGYT

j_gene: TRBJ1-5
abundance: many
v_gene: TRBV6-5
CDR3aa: ASIRDSNQPQH

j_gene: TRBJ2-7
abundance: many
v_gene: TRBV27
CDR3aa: ASSSGLAGLYEQY

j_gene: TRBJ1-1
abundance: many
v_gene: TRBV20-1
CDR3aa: SARAGVNTEAF

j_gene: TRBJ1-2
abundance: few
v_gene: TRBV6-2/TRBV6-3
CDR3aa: ASSTAGGAYGYT

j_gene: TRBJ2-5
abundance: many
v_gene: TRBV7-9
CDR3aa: ASSEAGSEQETQY

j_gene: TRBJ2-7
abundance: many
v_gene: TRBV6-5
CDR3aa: ASRRGGDEQY

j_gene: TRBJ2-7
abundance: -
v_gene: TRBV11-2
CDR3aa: ASSLDFSGSRYEQY

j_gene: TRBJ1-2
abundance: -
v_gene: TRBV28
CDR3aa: ASSTPLGQGVYGYT

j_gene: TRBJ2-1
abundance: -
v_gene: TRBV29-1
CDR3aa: SVEGGSSYNEQF

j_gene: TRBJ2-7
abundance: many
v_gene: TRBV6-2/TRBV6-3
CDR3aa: ASSYQLAGFSYEQY

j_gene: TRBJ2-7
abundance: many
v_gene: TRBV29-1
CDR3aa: SAATGFSEQY

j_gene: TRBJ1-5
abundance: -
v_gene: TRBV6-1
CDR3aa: ASSEWGSETRNQPQH

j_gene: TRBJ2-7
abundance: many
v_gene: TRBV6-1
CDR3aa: ASRDRGSHEQY

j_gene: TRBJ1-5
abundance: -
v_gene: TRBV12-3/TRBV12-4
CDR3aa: ASTTGIGVRQPQR

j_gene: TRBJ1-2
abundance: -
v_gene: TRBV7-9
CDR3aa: ASSRERSRGYN

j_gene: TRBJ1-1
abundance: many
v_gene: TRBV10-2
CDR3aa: ASSESWDTLNTEAF

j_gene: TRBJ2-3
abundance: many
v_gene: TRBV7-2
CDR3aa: ASSSSGTGNTDTQY

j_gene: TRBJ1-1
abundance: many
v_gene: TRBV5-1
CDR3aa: ASSLGTELNTEAF

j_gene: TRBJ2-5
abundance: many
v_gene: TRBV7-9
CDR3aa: ASSLARESETQY

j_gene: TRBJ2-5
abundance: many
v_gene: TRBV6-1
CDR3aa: ASSGPGHGEETQY

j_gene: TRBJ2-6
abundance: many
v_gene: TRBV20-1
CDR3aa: SARYSGANVLT

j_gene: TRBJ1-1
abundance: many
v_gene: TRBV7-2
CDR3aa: ASSRPGTGGMAF

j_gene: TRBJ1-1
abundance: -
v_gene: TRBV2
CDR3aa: ASGAGHKNTEAF

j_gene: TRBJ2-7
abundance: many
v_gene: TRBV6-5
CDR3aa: ASSYSISDRGVNEQY

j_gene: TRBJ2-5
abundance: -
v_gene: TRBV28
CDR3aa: ASSPRKWDSSQETQY

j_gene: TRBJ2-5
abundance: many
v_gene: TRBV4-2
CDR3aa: ASSQDPRGETQY

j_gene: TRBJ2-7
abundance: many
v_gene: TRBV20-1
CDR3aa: SAPPLRLAGYEQY

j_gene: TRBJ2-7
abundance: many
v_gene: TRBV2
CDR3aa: ASTFDRTYEQY

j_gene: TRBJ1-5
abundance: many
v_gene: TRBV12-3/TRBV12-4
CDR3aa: ASSLSGRGNQPQH

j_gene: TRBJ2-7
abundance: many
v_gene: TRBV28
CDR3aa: ASSFQGLREQY

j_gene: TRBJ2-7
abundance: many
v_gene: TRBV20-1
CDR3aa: SAPDRLLAGGPYEQY

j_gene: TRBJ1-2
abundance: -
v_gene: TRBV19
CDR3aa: ASSPDQDSRPGYT

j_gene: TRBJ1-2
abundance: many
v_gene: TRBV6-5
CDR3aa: ASSYSGVARGYT

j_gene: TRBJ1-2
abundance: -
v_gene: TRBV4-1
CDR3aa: ASSQASGPGGYT

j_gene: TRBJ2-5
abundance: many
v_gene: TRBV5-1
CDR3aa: ASSFSGTIQETQY

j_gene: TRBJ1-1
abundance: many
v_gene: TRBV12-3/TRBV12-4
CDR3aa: ASSIARTVEAF

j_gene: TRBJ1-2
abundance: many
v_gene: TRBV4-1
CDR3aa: ASSQPLTGGYGYT